This passage covers 20 T cell receptor beta chains from one sample sequenced in a study of somatic mutations in cytotoxic T cells in rheumatoid arthritis. The assay was immunoSEQ multiplex PCR, and TCRdb's table has in-frame clones only and misses some. The sample shows approximately 17,000 clones, 75% to 80% of them seen only once. The specimen was CD8+ T cells sorted from blood. Every receptor here comes from an adult with rheumatoid arthritis.

The chain recombines TRBV27 with TRBJ1-6, with D maybe TRBD1 (5 bases). From germline, CDR1 is MNHEY and CDR2 SMNVEV (reference sequence). CDR3 size: 14 residues. V was cut by 2 bases and J by 5 bases, with 7 bases left in between. The DNA of the CDR3 is TGTGCCAGCAGTTTAGGGGGGAATAATTCACCCCTCCACTTT. Translation: CASSLGGNNSPLHF.

This chain links TRBV9 with TRBJ1-6, with D possibly matching TRBD1 (5 bases). The germline V gene encodes CDR1 SGDLS and CDR2 YYNGEE. V lost 0 bases and J lost 8, with 12 bases in between. The CDR3 runs 15 residues. CDR3: CASSVEGVSDSPLHF. Here the CDR3 DNA reads TGTGCCAGCAGCGTAGAAGGGGTGTCGGATTCACCCCTCCACTTT.

The V call is TRBV6-5, the J call TRBJ1-2, with D uncertain. There are 16 residues in the CDR3. Germline V gene data show CDR1 as MNHEY and CDR2 as SVGAGI. Trimming shortened V by 1 base and J by 6 bases, and 18 bases separated the two germline ends. CDR3 loop: CASSYLSGFGWDGYTF. The CDR3 DNA follows: TGTGCCAGCAGTTACTTGTCCGGCTTTGGGTGGGATGGCTACACCTTC.

The chain recombines TRBV27 with TRBJ2-5; D remains ambiguous. Germline CDR1 and CDR2: MNHEY and SMNVEV (reference sequence). V lost 4 bases and J lost 0, with 9 bases in between. The CDR3 runs 14 residues. The DNA of the CDR3 is TGTGCCAGCAGTTCGCGCCTGTACCAAGAGACCCAGTACTTC. Translating gives CASSSRLYQETQYF.

This rearrangement joins TRBV12-5 to TRBJ1-3, with D tentatively TRBD1 (5 bases). The CDR3 runs to 17 residues. The V end lost 0 bases, the J end lost 0 bases, and 12 bases lay between the germline ends. The germline CDR1 and CDR2 sequences are LGHNT and FRNRAP. Written as DNA, the CDR3 is TGTGCTAGTGGTTTGGTACTCGAGGGGAGCTCTGGAAACACCATATATTTT. Amino acid sequence: CASGLVLEGSSGNTIYF.

This chain links TRBV19 with TRBJ2-7; 7 positions agree with TRBD1. Germline CDR1 reads LNHDA; CDR2 reads SQIVND (reference sequence). With V trimmed by 1 base and J by 3 bases, 6 bases remained unmatched. The CDR3 covers 15 residues. The CDR3 reads CASSIAVQGNYEQYF. In DNA, the CDR3 is TGTGCCAGTAGTATAGCAGTACAGGGGAACTACGAGCAGTACTTC.

This chain uses TRBV27 with TRBJ2-7; tentative D call: TRBD1 (6 bases). Germline loops: CDR1 MNHEY, CDR2 SMNVEV (reference sequence). V lost 4 bases and J lost 3, with 13 bases in between. There are 14 residues in the CDR3. Here the CDR3 reads CASSYGQTIYEQYF. In DNA, the CDR3 is TGTGCCAGCAGTTACGGACAGACCATCTACGAGCAGTACTTC.

The chain combines TRBV29-1 with TRBJ1-1, with D perhaps TRBD1 (6 bases). Per the germline V gene, CDR1 is SQVTM and CDR2 is ANQGSEA. V shed 0 bases and J shed 5 bases, with 16 bases lying between them. The CDR3 extends over 15 amino acids. CDR3 amino acids: CSVEDTGMVWTEAFF. The CDR3 DNA reads as TGCAGCGTTGAAGATACAGGGATGGTATGGACTGAAGCTTTCTTT.

V and J are TRBV6-5 and TRBJ2-7; 9 nucleotides agree with TRBD1. This CDR3 comprises 15 residues. J gave up 0 bases and V 7 bases, and 7 bases lay outside the gene matches. Germline CDR1 MNHEY, CDR2 SVGAGI. The chain's CDR3 is CASNPTGGYSYEQYF. In nucleotides, the CDR3 is TGTGCCAGCAACCCCACAGGGGGCTACTCCTACGAGCAGTACTTC.

In DNA form, the CDR3 reads TGTGCCAGCAGTGAGCGAGGGTTTTCCCTTATGAACACTGAAGCTTTCTTT. It translates to CASSERGFSLMNTEAFF. The rearrangement links TRBV6-1 to TRBJ1-1; the D is unclear. Germline values: CDR1 MNHNS, CDR2 SASEGT. V was clipped by 3 bases and J by 0 bases, with 17 bases between them. CDR3 size: 17 residues.

This chain links TRBV2 with TRBJ2-7; 8 bases agree with TRBD1. CDR3 size: 16 residues. J gave up 2 bases and V 2 bases, and 8 bases lay outside the gene matches. In germline, CDR1 is SNHLY, CDR2 FYNNEI. CDR3 residues: CASSERQGAYAYEQYF. CDR3 bases: TGTGCCAGCAGTGAAAGGCAGGGGGCATATGCCTACGAGCAGTACTTC.

V gene TRBV9 combines with J gene TRBJ2-1; maybe TRBD1 (6 bases). Germline CDR1 and CDR2: SGDLS and YYNGEE. The CDR3 consists of 15 residues. Trimming removed 3 bases at V and 4 bases at J, with 14 bases between. For the CDR3, the DNA is TGTGCCAGCAGCGGACCGACAGGAGGTTACAATGAGCAGTTCTTC. It codes for CASSGPTGGYNEQFF. The variable domain in full, completed from reference TRBV9 and TRBJ2-1, reads DSGVTQTPKHLITATGQRVTLRCSPRSGDLSVYWYQQSLDQGLQFLIQYYNGEERAKGNILERFSAQQFPDLHSELNLSSLELGDSALYFCASSGPTGGYNEQFFGPGTRLTVL.

The J gene is TRBJ1-1, the V gene TRBV30; perhaps TRBD1 as D (5 bases). Germline CDR1 is GTSNPN and CDR2 is SVGIG (reference sequence). The CDR3 has 14 amino acids. V was trimmed by 4 bases and J by 5 bases, leaving 17 bases between them. The CDR3 here is CAWTGPQGGTEAFF. As DNA, the CDR3 is TGTGCCTGGACCGGGCCCCAGGGAGGGACTGAAGCTTTCTTT.

V usage is TRBV7-9 and J usage is TRBJ1-5, with 7 nucleotides matching TRBD1. The CDR3 length is 15 residues. Germline V CDR1 and CDR2: SEHNR, FQNEAQ (reference sequence). J gave up 4 bases and V 4 bases, and 7 bases lay outside the gene matches. CDR3 in amino acids: CASSSVDRVNQPQHF. The CDR3 nucleotides read TGTGCCAGCAGCTCCGTCGACAGGGTTAATCAGCCCCAGCATTTT.

This clone was counted between two and nine times. This chain connects TRBV6-5 to TRBJ2-1, with a weak D call TRBD1 (5 bases). The CDR3 consists of 11 residues. Germline values: CDR1 MNHEY, CDR2 SVGAGI. The V end was cut by 6 bases, the J end by 8 bases, with 8 bases between. CDR3: CASSWGYEQFF. The DNA for the CDR3 is TGTGCCAGCAGCTGGGGCTATGAGCAGTTCTTC.

The rearrangement joins TRBV5-4 to TRBJ2-3, with 8 bases identical to TRBD1. V dropped 3 bases and J dropped 5; count of bases not matched to a gene: 8. This CDR3 has 15 amino acids. Germline CDR1 is SGHNT and CDR2 is YYREEE (reference sequence). As DNA, the CDR3 is TGTGCCAGCAGCTCCCCGACAGGGGAAGAAGATACGCAGTATTTT. Translated, it gives CASSSPTGEEDTQYF.

The chain combines TRBV27 with TRBJ2-7, with 7 positions matching TRBD1. Trimming cost V 3 bases and J 5 bases; bases outside gene matches: 10. The CDR3 covers 15 residues. The V gene's germline CDR1 is MNHEY and CDR2 SMNVEV (reference sequence). CDR3 nucleotides: TGTGCCAGCAGTTTCGCGGACAGGCCGCGGGACGAGCAGTACTTC. This codes for CASSFADRPRDEQYF.

The J gene is TRBJ2-7, the V gene TRBV11-2; D might be TRBD2 (5 bases). V lost 6 bases to trimming and J lost 0 bases, with 18 bases between them. The CDR3 sequence is 16 residues long. Germline values: CDR1 SGHAT, CDR2 FQNNGV. CDR3 residues: CASSQIPGKSSYEQYF. CDR3 nucleotide sequence: TGTGCCAGCAGTCAAATCCCGGGGAAGTCCTCCTACGAGCAGTACTTC.

This chain uses TRBV2 with TRBJ1-2, with D perhaps TRBD1 (6 bases). The CDR3 is 14 residues long. Trimming shortened V by 4 bases and J by 3 bases, and 12 bases separated the two germline ends. Germline V gives CDR1 SNHLY, CDR2 FYNNEI. CDR3 sequence: CASSVGGGDYGYTF. The CDR3 DNA reads as TGTGCCAGCAGTGTAGGGGGGGGAGACTATGGCTACACCTTC.

The V call is TRBV9, the J call TRBJ1-6, with 9 positions matching TRBD1. This CDR3 is 18 amino acids long. The ends lost 4 bases at V and 1 base at J; junction bases unmatched: 9. Germline CDR1 reads SGDLS; CDR2 reads YYNGEE. This CDR3 reads CASSLNPGQGSYNSPLHF. CDR3 coding DNA: TGTGCCAGCAGCTTAAACCCGGGACAGGGTTCCTATAATTCACCCCTCCACTTT.